These 2 T cell receptor beta chains were all obtained from the same sample, sequenced in a study of blood T cell repertoires in COVID-19. TCRdb's table, derived via immunoSEQ multiplex PCR, lists solely in-frame clones and lacks some. The sample lists almost 85,000 clones, 83% occurring once. Sequencing input: peripheral blood. The receptors come from a man older than 75 with active or convalescent COVID-19.

The chain carries TRBV29-1 and TRBJ1-5; 7 positions match TRBD1. CDR1 and CDR2 from the germline V gene are SQVTM and ANQGSEA. The CDR3 totals 13 residues. Trimming removed 6 bases from V and 8 bases from J; junction bases left unmatched: 10. CDR3 in amino acids: CSVQGQEGEPQHF. CDR3 DNA: TGCAGCGTCCAAGGACAGGAAGGAGAGCCCCAGCATTTT.

This clone has just one count. V is TRBV27 and J is TRBJ2-3, with 7 bases aligning to TRBD2. With V trimmed by 4 bases and J by 2 bases, 12 bases remained unmatched. This CDR3 spans 17 amino acids. Germline CDR1 MNHEY, CDR2 SMNVEV (reference sequence). CDR3 residues: CASSSPGLTTPTDTQYF. The CDR3 DNA is TGTGCCAGCAGTTCTCCGGGACTAACGACCCCCACAGATACGCAGTATTTT.